The clone carrying this T cell receptor (beta chain) has more than one count but fewer than ten. These data come from a study of shared clonotypes between healthy human individuals. Sequenced by immunoSEQ multiplex PCR; TCRdb stores in-frame clones only, minus some. The table includes roughly 500,000 clones, 76% detected once. The specimen sequenced was PBMCs. This clonotype originated in a middle-aged woman in good health. Some clones in this sample may be carry-over from other donors' samples.

The CDR3 reads CAFGRTYNEQFF. CDR3 DNA sequence: TGTGCCTTCGGGAGGACCTACAATGAGCAGTTCTTC. The J gene is TRBJ2-1, the V gene TRBV30, with TRBD2 matching 7 bases. This CDR3 region has 12 residues. V shed 7 bases, J shed 2 bases, and the junction held 2 bases outside the gene matches. The germline CDR1 and CDR2 sequences are GTSNPN and SVGIG (reference sequence).